The present TCR beta chain was sequenced within a study of blood T cell repertoires in COVID-19. Study at large: Italy, Spain and the United States were the sources of the convalescent and acute COVID-19 samples. Sources were T cells, B-cell-depleted T cells, or PBMCs; the material itself was cDNA or gDNA.

Trimming took 7 bases from V and 1 from J, leaving 16 bases between them. The CDR3 loop spans 15 amino acids. CDR1 is MNHEY and CDR2 is SMNVEV in the germline V gene (reference sequence). Methods used by the authors: Reference gene primer amplification in the assay estimated nucleated cell counts. The repertoire was sequenced with immunoSEQ multiplex PCR; TCRdb's copy has only in-frame clones and lacks some. V and J calls and clone size are as listed in that table; D and trimming were resolved from the DNA. Among more than 80,000 clones, 86% were seen once, and the ten largest hold 8%. Source material: peripheral blood. The rearrangement links TRBV27 to TRBJ1-1, with a tentative D call TRBD1 (5 bases). This receptor was identified in a man aged 50-59 years with active COVID-19. For the CDR3, the DNA is TGTGCCAGCACCCCCTCCAGGGTAGAGAACACTGAAGCTTTCTTT. It specifies CASTPSRVENTEAFF.